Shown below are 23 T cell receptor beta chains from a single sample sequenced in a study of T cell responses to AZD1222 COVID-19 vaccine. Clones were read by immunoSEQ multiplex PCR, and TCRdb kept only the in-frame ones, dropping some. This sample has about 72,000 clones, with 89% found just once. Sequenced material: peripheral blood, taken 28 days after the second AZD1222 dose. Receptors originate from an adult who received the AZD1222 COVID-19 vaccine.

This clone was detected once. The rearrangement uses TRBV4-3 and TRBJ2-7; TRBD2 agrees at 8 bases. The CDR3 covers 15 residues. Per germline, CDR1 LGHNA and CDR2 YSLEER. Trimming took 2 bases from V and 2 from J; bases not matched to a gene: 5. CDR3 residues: CASSQTSGLPYEQYF. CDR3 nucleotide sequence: TGCGCCAGCAGCCAAACTAGCGGCTTACCCTACGAGCAGTACTTC.

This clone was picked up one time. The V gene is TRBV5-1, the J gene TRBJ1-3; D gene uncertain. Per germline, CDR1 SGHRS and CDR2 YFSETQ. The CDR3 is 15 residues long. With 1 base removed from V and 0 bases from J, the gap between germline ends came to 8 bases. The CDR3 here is CASSLSGNSGNTIYF. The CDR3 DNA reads TGCGCCAGCAGCTTGAGCGGCAACTCTGGAAACACCATATATTTT. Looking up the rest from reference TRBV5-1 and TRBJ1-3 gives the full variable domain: KAGVTQTPRYLIKTRGQQVTLSCSPISGHRSVSWYQQTPGQGLQFLFEYFSETQRNKGNFPGRFSGRQFSNSRSEMNVSTLELGDSALYLCASSLSGNSGNTIYFGEGSWLTVV.

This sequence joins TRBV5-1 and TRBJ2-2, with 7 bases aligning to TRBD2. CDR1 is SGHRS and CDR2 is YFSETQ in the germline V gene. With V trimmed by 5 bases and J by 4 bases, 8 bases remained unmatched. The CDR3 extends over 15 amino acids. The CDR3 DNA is TGCGCCAGCAGGTCCGGGACTACCCTCACCGGGGAGCTGTTTTTT. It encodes CASRSGTTLTGELFF. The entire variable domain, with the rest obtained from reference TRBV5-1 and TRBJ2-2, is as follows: KAGVTQTPRYLIKTRGQQVTLSCSPISGHRSVSWYQQTPGQGLQFLFEYFSETQRNKGNFPGRFSGRQFSNSRSEMNVSTLELGDSALYLCASRSGTTLTGELFFGEGSRLTVL.

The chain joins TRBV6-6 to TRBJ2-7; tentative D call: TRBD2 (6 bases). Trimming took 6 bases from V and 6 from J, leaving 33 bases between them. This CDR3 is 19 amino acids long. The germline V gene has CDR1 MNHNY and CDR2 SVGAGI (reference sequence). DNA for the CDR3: TGTGCCAGCAGCTCTTCGGTGGGCAATAGCGGAGCACGTATGGGCGAGCAGTACTTC. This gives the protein CASSSSVGNSGARMGEQYF.

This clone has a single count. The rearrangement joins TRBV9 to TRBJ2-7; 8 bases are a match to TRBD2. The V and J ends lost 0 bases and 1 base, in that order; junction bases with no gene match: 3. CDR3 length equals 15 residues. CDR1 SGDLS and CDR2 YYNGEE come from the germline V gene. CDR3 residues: CASSVAGGTSYEQYF. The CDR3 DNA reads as TGTGCCAGCAGCGTAGCGGGAGGGACTTCCTACGAGCAGTACTTC.

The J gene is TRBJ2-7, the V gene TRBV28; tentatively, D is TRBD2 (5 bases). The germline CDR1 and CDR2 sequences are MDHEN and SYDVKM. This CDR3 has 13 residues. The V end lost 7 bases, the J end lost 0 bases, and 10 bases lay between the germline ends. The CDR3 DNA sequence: TGTGCCAGCAACCACGGGAACTCCTACGAGCAGTACTTC. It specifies CASNHGNSYEQYF.

The CDR3 coding sequence is TGTGCCAGCAGCCTGCCGGGACTAGTGTTTAATGAGCAGTTCTTC. Encoded protein: CASSLPGLVFNEQFF. V usage is TRBV14 and J usage is TRBJ2-1, with 8 bases matching TRBD2. With 4 bases clipped from V and 7 bases from J, the junction kept 9 bases outside the gene matches. Germline assignment: CDR1 SGHDN and CDR2 FVKESK. CDR3 length: 15 residues.

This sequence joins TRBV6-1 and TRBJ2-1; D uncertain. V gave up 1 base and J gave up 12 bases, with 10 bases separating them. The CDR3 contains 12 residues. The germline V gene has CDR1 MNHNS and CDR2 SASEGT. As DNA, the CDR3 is TGTGCCAGCAGTGAAGGGGCTTTACGGCAGTTCTTC. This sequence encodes CASSEGALRQFF.

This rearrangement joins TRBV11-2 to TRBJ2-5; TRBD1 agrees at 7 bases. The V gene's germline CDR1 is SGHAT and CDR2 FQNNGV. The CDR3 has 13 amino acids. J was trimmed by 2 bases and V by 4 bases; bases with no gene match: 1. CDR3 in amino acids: CASSWGQQETQYF. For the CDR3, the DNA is TGTGCCAGCAGCTGGGGACAGCAAGAGACCCAGTACTTC.

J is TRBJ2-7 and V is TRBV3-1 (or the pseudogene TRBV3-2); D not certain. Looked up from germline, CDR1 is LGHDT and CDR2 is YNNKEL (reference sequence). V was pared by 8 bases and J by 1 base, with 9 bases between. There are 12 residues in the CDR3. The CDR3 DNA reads TGTGCCAGCTCGGGCCCGTCCTACGAGCAGTACTTC. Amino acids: CASSGPSYEQYF.

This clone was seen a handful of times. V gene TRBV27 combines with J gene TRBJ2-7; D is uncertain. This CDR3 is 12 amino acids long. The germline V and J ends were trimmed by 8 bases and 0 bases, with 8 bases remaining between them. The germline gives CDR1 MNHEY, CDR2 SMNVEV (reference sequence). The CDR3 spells CASFSPSYEQYF. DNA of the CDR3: TGTGCCAGCTTCTCGCCCTCCTACGAGCAGTACTTC.

In nucleotides, the CDR3 is TGTGCCAGCAGCTTGGATCCTAGCGGGACGTACGAGCAGTACTTC. Translation: CASSLDPSGTYEQYF. The chain is built from TRBV5-4 and TRBJ2-7; TRBD2 aligns across 9 bases. This CDR3 is 15 amino acids long. Per the germline V gene, CDR1 is SGHNT and CDR2 is YYREEE (reference sequence). Germline trimming cut 0 bases from V and 4 bases from J; bases unmatched to any gene: 5.

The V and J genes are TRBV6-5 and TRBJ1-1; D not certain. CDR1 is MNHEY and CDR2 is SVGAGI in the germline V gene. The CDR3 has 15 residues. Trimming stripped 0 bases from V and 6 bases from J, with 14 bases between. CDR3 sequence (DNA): TGTGCCAGCAGTTACTCGATAGGCCCGGCGGCTGAAGCTTTCTTT. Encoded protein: CASSYSIGPAAEAFF.

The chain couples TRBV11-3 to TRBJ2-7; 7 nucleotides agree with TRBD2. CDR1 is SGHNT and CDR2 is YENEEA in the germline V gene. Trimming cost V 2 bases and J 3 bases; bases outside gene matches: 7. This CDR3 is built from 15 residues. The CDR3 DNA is TGTGCCAGCAGCTTACAACTAGCGCGCGACTACGAGCAGTACTTC. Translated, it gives CASSLQLARDYEQYF.

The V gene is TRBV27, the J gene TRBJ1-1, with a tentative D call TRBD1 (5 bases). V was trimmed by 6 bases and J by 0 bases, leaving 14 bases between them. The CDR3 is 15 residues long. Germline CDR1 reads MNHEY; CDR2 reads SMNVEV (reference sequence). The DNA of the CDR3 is TGTGCCAGCAGCCGACGGGACCCTATGAACACTGAAGCTTTCTTT. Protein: CASSRRDPMNTEAFF.

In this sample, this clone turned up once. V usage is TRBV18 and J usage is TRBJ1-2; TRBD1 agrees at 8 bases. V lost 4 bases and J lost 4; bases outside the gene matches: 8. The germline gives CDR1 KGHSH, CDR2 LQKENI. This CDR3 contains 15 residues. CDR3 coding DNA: TGTGCCAGCTCACGGGACGAAGGACAGGGCTATGGCTACACCTTC. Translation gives CASSRDEGQGYGYTF.

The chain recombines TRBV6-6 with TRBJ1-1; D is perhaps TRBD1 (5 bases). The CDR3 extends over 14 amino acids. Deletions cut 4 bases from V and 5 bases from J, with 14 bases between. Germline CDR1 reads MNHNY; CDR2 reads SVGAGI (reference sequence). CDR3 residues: CASSSGTTGTEAFF. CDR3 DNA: TGTGCCAGCAGTTCCGGGACGACGGGGACTGAAGCTTTCTTT.

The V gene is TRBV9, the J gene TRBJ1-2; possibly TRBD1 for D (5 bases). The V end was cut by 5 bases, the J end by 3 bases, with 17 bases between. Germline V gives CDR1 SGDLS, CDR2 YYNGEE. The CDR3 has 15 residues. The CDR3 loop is CASSPGRGTDYGYTF. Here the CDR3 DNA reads TGTGCCAGCAGTCCTGGGCGGGGGACGGACTATGGCTACACCTTC.

The CDR3, as DNA: TGTGCCTGGAGTGGACAGGGGAACACCGGGGAGCTGTTTTTT. Encoded protein: CAWSGQGNTGELFF. This sequence joins TRBV30 and TRBJ2-2; 7 nucleotides align to TRBD1. Germline CDR1 and CDR2: GTSNPN and SVGIG (reference sequence). The length of the CDR3 is 14 residues. With 1 base clipped from V and 1 base from J, the junction kept 0 bases outside the gene matches.

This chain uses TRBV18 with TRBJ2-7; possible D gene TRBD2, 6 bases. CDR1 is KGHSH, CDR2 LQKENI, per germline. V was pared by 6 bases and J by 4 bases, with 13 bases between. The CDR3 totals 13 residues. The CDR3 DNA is TGTGCCAGCTCCACTGGGGGGTCATACGAGCAGTACTTC. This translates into CASSTGGSYEQYF.

CDR3 region: CASSRAANTEAFF. CDR3 coding DNA: TGTGCCAGCTCAAGGGCGGCAAACACTGAAGCTTTCTTT. V is TRBV18 and J is TRBJ1-1; D is uncertain. The germline gives CDR1 KGHSH, CDR2 LQKENI. The CDR3 totals 13 residues. V lost 5 bases, J lost 2 bases, and 9 bases lay in between.

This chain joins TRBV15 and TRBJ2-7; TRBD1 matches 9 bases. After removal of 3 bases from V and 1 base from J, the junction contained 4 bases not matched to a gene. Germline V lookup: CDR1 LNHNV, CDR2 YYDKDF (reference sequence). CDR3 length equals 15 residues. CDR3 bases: TGTGCCACCAGCAGCCCGACAGGGGGGTCCTACGAGCAGTACTTC. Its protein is CATSSPTGGSYEQYF. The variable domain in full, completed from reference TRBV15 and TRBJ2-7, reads DAMVIQNPRYQVTQFGKPVTLSCSQTLNHNVMYWYQQKSSQAPKLLFHYYDKDFNNEADTPDNFQSRRPNTSFCFLDIRSPGLGDTAMYLCATSSPTGGSYEQYFGPGTRLTVT.

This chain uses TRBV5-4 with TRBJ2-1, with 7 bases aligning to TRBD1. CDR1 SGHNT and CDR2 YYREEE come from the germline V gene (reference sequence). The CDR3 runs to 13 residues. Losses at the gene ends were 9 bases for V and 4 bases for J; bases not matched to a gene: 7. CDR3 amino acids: CATTGQNYNEQFF. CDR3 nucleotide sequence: TGTGCCACAACGGGACAGAATTACAATGAGCAGTTCTTC.